One and the same sample provided the 29 T cell receptor beta chains below, sequenced in a study of naive and memory T cell subsets. Treatment specified: skin biopsy from PPD injection site in Mantoux-positive individual. TCR cDNA received a 3' ligated oligonucleotide that carried a UMI. Ligated cDNA underwent four rounds of PCR with nested alpha and beta constant region primers and SP2. TCRdb re-analysed the UMI-ligation and nested PCR reads in MiXCR, keeping a single row per CDR3 protein. The sample has around 13,000 distinct CDR3 sequences, 5.2% seen once. The sequencing here drew on skin, taken from a tuberculin skin test site. Receptors were obtained from an adult in good health.

This clonotype showed up many times. This chain joins TRBV4-2 and TRBJ2-3; no reliable D call. V was pared by 0 bases and J by 8 bases, with 15 bases between. The CDR3 length is 15 residues. Germline loops: CDR1 LGHNA, CDR2 YNFKEQ. The CDR3 reads CASSQDRLGLSTQYF. For the CDR3, the DNA is TGTGCCAGCAGCCAAGATCGGCTAGGCCTAAGTACGCAGTATTTT.

Relative to its sample, this clonotype is medium-sized (0.01 to 0.1%). V is TRBV6-2 or TRBV6-3 and J is TRBJ2-7, with a weak D call TRBD2 (6 bases). Per the germline V gene, CDR1 is MNHEY and CDR2 is SVGEGT. This CDR3 spans 15 amino acids. V was pared by 4 bases and J by 2 bases, with 15 bases between. CDR3 amino acids: CASSSAGTGTYEQYF. The DNA for the CDR3 is TGTGCCAGCAGTTCCGCGGGGACGGGTACCTACGAGCAGTACTTC.

This clonotype was seen many times. The chain recombines TRBV2 with TRBJ1-5; D is possibly TRBD1 (5 bases). Germline V gene lookup returns CDR1 SNHLY and CDR2 FYNNEI. The ends were cut back, 7 bases at V and 4 bases at J, with 20 bases in the middle. This CDR3 spans 16 amino acids. This CDR3 reads CASTGRRGRGNQPQHF. The DNA for the CDR3 is TGTGCCAGCACCGGTCGGAGGGGCCGAGGGAATCAGCCCCAGCATTTT.

In this sample, this clonotype turned up many times. This chain joins TRBV5-1 and TRBJ1-2; D unresolved. V lost 0 bases and J lost 5, with 11 bases in between. Germline CDR1 SGHRS, CDR2 YFSETQ. The CDR3 has 14 residues. The CDR3 coding sequence is TGCGCCAGCAGCTTGGCAGGAGAGAGTTATGGCTACACCTTC. Translation: CASSLAGESYGYTF. The whole variable domain, remainder taken from reference TRBV5-1 and TRBJ1-2, is KAGVTQTPRYLIKTRGQQVTLSCSPISGHRSVSWYQQTPGQGLQFLFEYFSETQRNKGNFPGRFSGRQFSNSRSEMNVSTLELGDSALYLCASSLAGESYGYTFGSGTRLTVV.

This clonotype has at least ten counts. This sequence joins TRBV7-9 and TRBJ2-1, with D possibly being TRBD1 or TRBD2 (6 bases each). The V end lost 5 bases, the J end lost 9 bases, and 17 bases lay between the germline ends. The germline V gene has CDR1 SEHNR and CDR2 FQNEAQ (reference sequence). The CDR3 contains 14 residues. The CDR3 DNA is TGTGCCAGCAGCCGGGGGCCTAGTTTCGGTGAGCAGTTCTTC. It codes for CASSRGPSFGEQFF.

Ten or more counts support this clonotype. The gene calls are TRBV19 and TRBJ2-2; D call uncertain. The CDR3 loop spans 16 amino acids. V lost 3 bases, J lost 4 bases, and 15 bases lay in between. Germline V gene data show CDR1 as LNHDA and CDR2 as SQIVND (reference sequence). The CDR3 nucleotides are TGTGCCAGTAGTATCTCCACTAATGCCGCCACCGGGGAGCTGTTTTTT. It specifies CASSISTNAATGELFF.

In this sample, this clonotype turned up many times. The V and J genes are TRBV25-1 and TRBJ1-2; TRBD1 is a possible D gene (6 bases). Germline loops: CDR1 MGHDK, CDR2 SYGVNS. V was shortened by 5 bases and J by 5 bases, with 9 bases between the two germline ends. The CDR3 extends over 12 amino acids. The CDR3 is CASSRTDYGYTF. The CDR3 region has the DNA TGTGCCAGCAGTCGGACAGATTATGGCTACACCTTC.

There are a few counts of this clonotype. The chain couples TRBV24-1 to TRBJ2-1; D unclear. This CDR3 is 14 amino acids long. The V end was cut by 3 bases, the J end by 9 bases, with 14 bases between. Germline values: CDR1 KGHDR, CDR2 SFDVKD. CDR3 in amino acids: CATSDRTRKGEQFF. The DNA of the CDR3 is TGTGCCACCAGTGATAGGACGCGTAAAGGTGAGCAGTTCTTC.

At least ten counts were recorded for this clonotype. The CDR3 sequence is CASSFLYSNQPQHF. The CDR3, as DNA: TGTGCCAGCAGCTTTCTTTATAGCAATCAGCCCCAGCATTTT. The chain uses TRBV7-2 and TRBJ1-5, with unresolved D. The CDR3 contains 14 residues. The V end was cut by 3 bases, the J end by 0 bases, with 6 bases between. Germline CDR1 reads SGHTA; CDR2 reads FQGNSA.

This clonotype was observed many times. The rearrangement links TRBV20-1 to TRBJ2-1; 10 positions match TRBD2. Trimming at V came to 2 bases and at J to 7 bases, leaving 23 bases not matched to a gene. CDR1 is DFQATT, CDR2 SNEGSKA, per germline (reference sequence). The CDR3 consists of 20 residues. The CDR3 here is CSARPEPAGLAFGSLNEQFF. DNA for the CDR3: TGCAGTGCTAGACCCGAACCGGCGGGACTAGCGTTCGGCTCGTTAAATGAGCAGTTCTTC.

Many counts were recorded for this clonotype. The chain carries TRBV6-6 and TRBJ1-2, with 12 bases identical to TRBD1. From germline, CDR1 is MNHNY and CDR2 SVGAGI (reference sequence). The V segment lost 6 bases and the J segment 8 bases; nucleotides outside the gene matches: 7. This CDR3 spans 14 amino acids. The CDR3 here is CASRGTGGYEGYTF. The CDR3 region has the DNA TGTGCCAGCAGGGGGACAGGGGGCTATGAGGGCTACACCTTC.

There are many counts of this clonotype. The chain employs TRBV11-2 and TRBJ1-1; possibly TRBD1 for D (6 bases). Trimming took 3 bases from V and 1 from J, leaving 9 bases between them. The length of the CDR3 is 14 residues. Germline-derived CDR1 and CDR2 are SGHAT and FQNNGV. CDR3 nucleotides: TGTGCCAGCAGCTTGGGACACACGAACACTGAAGCTTTCTTT. Protein: CASSLGHTNTEAFF.

This clonotype has at least ten counts. The rearrangement joins TRBV12-3 or TRBV12-4 to TRBJ2-5, with 7 bases aligning to TRBD1. V lost 6 bases and J lost 3; bases outside the gene matches: 4. The CDR3 covers 13 residues. CDR3 sequence: CASRGTAEETQYF. In DNA form, the CDR3 reads TGTGCCAGCAGAGGGACAGCAGAAGAGACCCAGTACTTC.

The chain has TRBV27 and TRBJ2-2, with 10 bases identical to TRBD2. The CDR3 spans 16 residues. V shed 8 bases and J 3 bases; nucleotides not matched to a gene: 9. CDR1 is MNHEY, CDR2 SMNVEV, per germline (reference sequence). CDR3 DNA sequence: TGTGCCAGCCGGATGTGGCTAGCGGGGGACACCGGGGAGCTGTTTTTT. Translating it yields CASRMWLAGDTGELFF.

This clonotype was seen more than once but under ten times. A read error may be the cause here, since a much bigger clone is one base away. The chain recombines TRBV9 with TRBJ1-1; D is unresolved. Trimming removed 4 bases at V and 1 base at J, with 8 bases between. Germline V lookup: CDR1 SGDLS, CDR2 YYNGEE. CDR3 size: 13 residues. Here the CDR3 reads CASSQTRNTEAFF. The CDR3 DNA follows: TGTGCCAGCAGCCAAACGAGGAACACTGAAGCTTTCTTT.

In this sample, this clonotype is medium-sized (0.01 to 0.1%). The chain joins TRBV12-3 or TRBV12-4 to TRBJ1-2; possible D gene TRBD1, 6 bases. Trimming took 1 base from V and 2 from J, leaving 11 bases between them. This CDR3 contains 15 residues. The CDR3 here is CASSLVMGGNYGYTF. In DNA form, the CDR3 reads TGTGCCAGCAGTTTAGTCATGGGGGGCAACTATGGCTACACCTTC.

This clonotype has ten or more counts. The chain couples TRBV7-4 to TRBJ2-3; 7 nucleotides align to TRBD1. The CDR3 is made up of 13 amino acids. The germline V gene has CDR1 SGHVT and CDR2 SQSDAQ. V shed 6 bases and J 5 bases; nucleotides not matched to a gene: 5. The CDR3 region is CASRRTGEDTQYF. The CDR3 DNA reads as TGTGCCAGCAGGCGTACAGGGGAAGATACGCAGTATTTT.

The V gene is TRBV5-4, the J gene TRBJ2-7, with 9 bases fitting TRBD1. Losses at the gene ends were 3 bases for V and 1 base for J; bases not matched to a gene: 8. This CDR3 contains 16 residues. CDR1 SGHNT and CDR2 YYREEE come from the germline V gene (reference sequence). The chain's CDR3 is CASSSHPGTGSYEQYF. CDR3 DNA sequence: TGTGCCAGCAGCTCCCATCCCGGGACAGGGTCCTACGAGCAGTACTTC.

This clonotype was observed at least ten times. This rearrangement joins TRBV20-1 to TRBJ2-1; TRBD2 might be the D (5 bases). V shed 3 bases and J shed 8 bases, with 11 bases lying between them. The CDR3 totals 12 residues. Looked up from germline, CDR1 is DFQATT and CDR2 is SNEGSKA (reference sequence). The CDR3 nucleotides are TGCAGTGCTAGGGGCCTGGGAGATGAGCAGTTCTTC. Its protein is CSARGLGDEQFF.

Ten or more counts support this clonotype. The chain recombines TRBV7-2 with TRBJ2-1; the D is unclear. CDR3 length: 16 residues. Trimming removed 1 base from V and 5 bases from J, with 15 bases in between. The germline V gene encodes CDR1 SGHTA and CDR2 FQGNSA. CDR3 loop: CASSLVFLGENNEQFF. The DNA for the CDR3 is TGTGCCAGCAGCTTAGTCTTTCTCGGTGAGAACAATGAGCAGTTCTTC.

A few counts support this clonotype. The V gene is TRBV19, the J gene TRBJ1-2; a possible D gene is TRBD1 (6 bases). Germline V gene lookup returns CDR1 LNHDA and CDR2 SQIVND (reference sequence). Deletions cut 5 bases from V and 1 base from J, with 8 bases between. This CDR3 region has 13 residues. DNA for the CDR3: TGTGCCAGTAGTGGACAGCGTAACTATGGCTACACCTTC. Translating it yields CASSGQRNYGYTF.

In regard to this clonotype: A read error may explain this, as a much larger clone is one base away. This chain uses TRBV4-2 with TRBJ1-5, with D perhaps TRBD1 (5 bases). CDR3 length: 14 amino acids. Germline V lookup: CDR1 LGHNA, CDR2 YNFKEQ. As DNA, the CDR3 is TGTGCCAGCAGCCAAGGCAGGGAAAACCAGCCCCAGAATTTT. Translating it yields CASSQGRENQPQNF.

CDR3 DNA: TGTGCCAGCAGCCCCAGTACCTACAATGAGCAGTTCTTC. It specifies CASSPSTYNEQFF. The chain joins TRBV5-4 to TRBJ2-1; D is undetermined. V shed 4 bases and J shed 2 bases, with 7 bases lying between them. The germline V gene has CDR1 SGHNT and CDR2 YYREEE (reference sequence). This CDR3 is 13 amino acids long.

The gene calls are TRBV11-2 and TRBJ1-4; perhaps TRBD1 as D (5 bases). Germline-derived CDR1 and CDR2 are SGHAT and FQNNGV. Trimming pared 3 bases from V and 8 bases from J, leaving 10 bases between. The CDR3 totals 13 residues. CDR3 loop: CASSFQGWEKLFF. The CDR3 nucleotides read TGTGCCAGCAGCTTCCAGGGCTGGGAAAAACTGTTTTTT.

Many counts were recorded for this clonotype. The chain uses TRBV7-2 and TRBJ2-7; possible D gene TRBD2, 5 bases. The CDR3 has 14 residues. Germline-derived CDR1 and CDR2 are SGHTA and FQGNSA. V shed 1 base and J shed 3 bases, with 10 bases lying between them. The CDR3 DNA sequence: TGTGCCAGCAGCTTAGACCCGGGGTTCTACGAGCAGTACTTC. Translation: CASSLDPGFYEQYF.

This clonotype was picked up many times. The chain links TRBV2 to TRBJ2-3, with D unclear. V was clipped by 5 bases and J by 2 bases, with 5 bases between them. CDR3 length: 12 amino acids. Germline V gene lookup returns CDR1 SNHLY and CDR2 FYNNEI. The CDR3 reads CASSYFTDTQYF. The CDR3 DNA reads TGTGCCAGCAGTTATTTCACAGATACGCAGTATTTT.

The sample holds many counts of this clonotype. The chain combines TRBV7-2 with TRBJ2-2; D possibly corresponds to TRBD1 (5 bases). There are 12 residues in the CDR3. From germline, CDR1 is SGHTA and CDR2 FQGNSA. Trimming removed 2 bases at V and 11 bases at J, with 9 bases between. The DNA of the CDR3 is TGTGCCAGCAGCTTACAGGGCCCAGAGCTGTTTTTT. This encodes CASSLQGPELFF.

This sequence joins TRBV9 and TRBJ1-6; D gene ambiguous. V was clipped by 2 bases and J by 7 bases, with 10 bases between them. The CDR3 extends over 14 amino acids. Germline CDR1 and CDR2: SGDLS and YYNGEE. DNA for the CDR3: TGTGCCAGCAGCGTCCGGGCAGCCAATTCACCCCTCCACTTT. It codes for CASSVRAANSPLHF.

This clonotype has a count of ten or more. The CDR3 region is CATSRGRGHDNEQFF. The CDR3 DNA reads as TGTGCCACCAGCAGAGGCAGGGGCCACGACAATGAGCAGTTCTTC. This chain uses TRBV15 with TRBJ2-1; possible D gene TRBD1, 6 bases. Germline V gene lookup returns CDR1 LNHNV and CDR2 YYDKDF (reference sequence). V lost 1 base and J 5 bases, leaving 12 bases between the germline ends. The CDR3 length is 15 residues.